Given below is one T cell receptor beta chain in context. This specimen belongs to a study of OX40 agonist ivuxolimab in advanced cancers. On the study more broadly: Each dose-escalation patient presented with hepatocellular carcinoma, melanoma, renal cell or head and neck cancer.

Measured with immunoSEQ multiplex PCR; TCRdb has only the in-frame clones, and not every one. The sample has tens of thousands of clones, 85% seen once. V trimming: 4 bases; J trimming: 2 bases; junction bases outside the gene matches: 13. The CDR3 consists of 18 residues. Germline V CDR1 and CDR2: SGHRS, YFSETQ. The specimen comprised CD4+ or CD8+ T cells sorted from blood, sampled in a trial of the OX40 agonist ivuxolimab. V and J are TRBV5-1 and TRBJ2-2; 8 nucleotides line up with TRBD1. The source of this sequence is an adult with an advanced solid tumor such as melanoma, head and neck, liver or kidney cancer. The CDR3 spells CASSPRNRDRRNTGELFF. The CDR3 nucleotides are TGCGCCAGCAGCCCCCGTAACCGGGACAGGCGAAACACCGGGGAGCTGTTTTTT.